Listed below are T cell receptor beta chains from one sample, sequenced in a study of identical twins. In TCRdb, the 5' RACE reads were re-called with MiXCR into one record per CDR3 protein. Here the sample spans some 1,600,000 distinct CDR3 sequences, under 35% being singletons. The sequenced material came from cord blood. The receptors stem from a newborn girl in good health. CDR3s include the opening cysteine and the closing phenylalanine or tryptophan. D genes are given only for firm matches. Clone size is not always given. Where it is, it says once, few, many or a class for expanded clones.

cdr3_nt: TGTGCCAGCAGCTACGGACTAGCCGTTGAGCAGTACTTC
cdr3_aa: CASSYGLAVEQYF
j_call: TRBJ2-5
clone_size: NA
v_call: TRBV5-6
d_call: TRBD2

cdr3_nt: TGTGCCAGCAGTCTAAATTCGGGGACCCCCTACAATGAGCAGTTCTTC
cdr3_aa: CASSLNSGTPYNEQFF
j_call: TRBJ2-1
clone_size: NA
v_call: TRBV28
d_call: NA

cdr3_nt: TGCAGCGTTGAAGATCGTAGAAGGATTGAAGCTTTCTTT
cdr3_aa: CSVEDRRRIEAFF
j_call: TRBJ1-1
clone_size: few
v_call: TRBV29-1
d_call: NA

cdr3_nt: TGTGCCATCAAGTCGGAGGCTTCCGGGACAGGGGGCACTGAAGCTTTCTTT
cdr3_aa: CAIKSEASGTGGTEAFF
j_call: TRBJ1-1
clone_size: NA
v_call: TRBV10-3
d_call: TRBD1

cdr3_nt: TGTGCCAGCAGCCGAGGGGGGTTCTACAATGAGCAGTTCTTC
cdr3_aa: CASSRGGFYNEQFF
j_call: TRBJ2-1
clone_size: NA
v_call: TRBV14
d_call: NA

cdr3_nt: TGCGCCAGCAGCTTGGTTACAGGGGGCGCGAACACTGGAGCTTTCTTT
cdr3_aa: CASSLVTGGANTGAFF
j_call: TRBJ1-1
clone_size: NA
v_call: TRBV5-1
d_call: TRBD1

cdr3_nt: TGTGCCAGCAGCCTCCTGCGGGTTGGTCCGGTCTACAATGAGCAGTTCTTC
cdr3_aa: CASSLLRVGPVYNEQFF
j_call: TRBJ2-1
clone_size: NA
v_call: TRBV11-1
d_call: NA

cdr3_nt: TGTGCCAGCAGTTCCCGGGGACTAGCGACCTACGAGCAGTACTTC
cdr3_aa: CASSSRGLATYEQYF
j_call: TRBJ2-7
clone_size: NA
v_call: TRBV28
d_call: TRBD2

cdr3_nt: TGCAGTGCTAGTTCCCTGGGGACAGCACAAGAGACCCAGTACTTC
cdr3_aa: CSASSLGTAQETQYF
j_call: TRBJ2-5
clone_size: NA
v_call: TRBV20-1
d_call: TRBD1

cdr3_nt: TGCAGTGCTAGAGATTCTGGAGCGGGATCCTACAATGAGCAGTTCTTC
cdr3_aa: CSARDSGAGSYNEQFF
j_call: TRBJ2-1
clone_size: NA
v_call: TRBV20-1
d_call: TRBD2

cdr3_nt: TGTGCCAGCAGCCAACATTCAGCGTACCAAGAGACCCAGTACTTC
cdr3_aa: CASSQHSAYQETQYF
j_call: TRBJ2-5
clone_size: few
v_call: TRBV4-2
d_call: NA

cdr3_nt: TGCAGTGCCCGACAGGGTGGAATTGGTGGGGATCAGCCCCAGCATTTT
cdr3_aa: CSARQGGIGGDQPQHF
j_call: TRBJ1-5
clone_size: few
v_call: TRBV20-1
d_call: TRBD1

cdr3_nt: TGTGCCAGTTTATCAGGGGGAACAGATACGCAGTATTTT
cdr3_aa: CASLSGGTDTQYF
j_call: TRBJ2-3
clone_size: few
v_call: TRBV2
d_call: TRBD1

cdr3_nt: TGTGCCAGCAGCTCTCAGGGGGCTGGTGGTGGCACTGAAGCTTTCTTT
cdr3_aa: CASSSQGAGGGTEAFF
j_call: TRBJ1-1
clone_size: NA
v_call: TRBV7-2
d_call: TRBD1

cdr3_nt: TGTGCCAGCAGCTTAGGGGGACAGGCCTACGAGCAGTACTTC
cdr3_aa: CASSLGGQAYEQYF
j_call: TRBJ2-7
clone_size: many
v_call: TRBV11-2
d_call: TRBD1

cdr3_nt: TGTGCCTGGAGTGTACTGGGACAGGGTAACTATGGCTACACCTTC
cdr3_aa: CAWSVLGQGNYGYTF
j_call: TRBJ1-2
clone_size: NA
v_call: TRBV30
d_call: TRBD1

cdr3_nt: TGTGCCAGCAGTTTTCGGAAGGGGATAGCGGGGGACCCCAATGAGCAGTACTTC
cdr3_aa: CASSFRKGIAGDPNEQYF
j_call: TRBJ2-5
clone_size: NA
v_call: TRBV12-3/TRBV12-4
d_call: TRBD2

cdr3_nt: TGTGCCAGCAGTTCCCGACTAGCGGGAGCCCCAAGCAATGAGCAGTTCTTC
cdr3_aa: CASSSRLAGAPSNEQFF
j_call: TRBJ2-1
clone_size: NA
v_call: TRBV6-5
d_call: TRBD2

cdr3_nt: TGTGCCACCAGTGATTTTAGGGTAGATACGCAGTATTTT
cdr3_aa: CATSDFRVDTQYF
j_call: TRBJ2-3
clone_size: NA
v_call: TRBV24-1
d_call: NA

cdr3_nt: TGTGCTAGTGGTGTAAACACTGAAGCTTTCTTT
cdr3_aa: CASGVNTEAFF
j_call: TRBJ1-1
clone_size: NA
v_call: TRBV12-5
d_call: NA

cdr3_nt: TGTGCCAGCACTTTTGGGCCCAACTACGAGCAGTACTTC
cdr3_aa: CASTFGPNYEQYF
j_call: TRBJ2-7
clone_size: few
v_call: TRBV6-1
d_call: NA

cdr3_nt: TGCAGCGTTCTAAGGGATACAGGGAACACTGAAGCTTTCTTT
cdr3_aa: CSVLRDTGNTEAFF
j_call: TRBJ1-1
clone_size: few
v_call: TRBV29-1
d_call: NA

cdr3_nt: TGTGCCAGCAGCGACAGGGCCAAGGGCGAAAAACTGTTTTTT
cdr3_aa: CASSDRAKGEKLFF
j_call: TRBJ1-4
clone_size: NA
v_call: TRBV2
d_call: TRBD1

cdr3_nt: TGTGCCAGCAGCTTACAAGCGGGGGTCTCCTACGAGCAGTACTTC
cdr3_aa: CASSLQAGVSYEQYF
j_call: TRBJ2-7
clone_size: NA
v_call: TRBV7-2
d_call: TRBD2

cdr3_nt: TGTGCCAGCAGTGAAGTCTCCAGCGGGGTTTACGATGAGCAGTTCTTC
cdr3_aa: CASSEVSSGVYDEQFF
j_call: TRBJ2-1
clone_size: NA
v_call: TRBV2
d_call: TRBD2

cdr3_nt: TGTGCCAGCAGCCAAGGCGGGACAGGGGTCATTCAGTACTTC
cdr3_aa: CASSQGGTGVIQYF
j_call: TRBJ2-4
clone_size: NA
v_call: TRBV14
d_call: TRBD1

cdr3_nt: TGCAGTGCTAGAGATCAGGACACTAACTATGGCTACACCTTC
cdr3_aa: CSARDQDTNYGYTF
j_call: TRBJ1-2
clone_size: NA
v_call: TRBV20-1
d_call: NA

cdr3_nt: TGTGCCAGCAGCGTAGAGCCCGGGGGTAGCGGAGGAGATGAGCAGTTCTTC
cdr3_aa: CASSVEPGGSGGDEQFF
j_call: TRBJ2-1
clone_size: few
v_call: TRBV9
d_call: NA

cdr3_nt: TGTGCCAGCAGCCGCTCCGGGGCTAGCCCTGAGCAGTTCTTC
cdr3_aa: CASSRSGASPEQFF
j_call: TRBJ2-1
clone_size: few
v_call: TRBV3-1
d_call: NA

cdr3_nt: TGTGCCAGCAGTTTATCGGGACGTGGGGGGACCACAGATACGCAGTATTTT
cdr3_aa: CASSLSGRGGTTDTQYF
j_call: TRBJ2-3
clone_size: NA
v_call: TRBV27
d_call: NA

cdr3_nt: TGTGCCAGCAGCCAAGGACTACAACCTTCCTACAATGAGCAGTTCTTC
cdr3_aa: CASSQGLQPSYNEQFF
j_call: TRBJ2-1
clone_size: few
v_call: TRBV3-1
d_call: NA

cdr3_nt: TGCGCCAGCAGCCAAGATTCGGGACAGGGGTCCCCTATTGGCTACACCTTC
cdr3_aa: CASSQDSGQGSPIGYTF
j_call: TRBJ1-2
clone_size: few
v_call: TRBV4-1
d_call: TRBD1

cdr3_nt: TGCGCCAGCAGCTCTAGTGATCTGAACACTGAAGCTTTCTTT
cdr3_aa: CASSSSDLNTEAFF
j_call: TRBJ1-1
clone_size: NA
v_call: TRBV5-1
d_call: NA

cdr3_nt: TGTGCCACAGGGGGCGCTGGGGCCAACGTCCTGACTTTC
cdr3_aa: CATGGAGANVLTF
j_call: TRBJ2-6
clone_size: NA
v_call: TRBV6-6
d_call: TRBD1

cdr3_nt: TGTGCCACCAGTGCCTCACTAGCGGGAGTGTTCAATGAGCAGTTCTTC
cdr3_aa: CATSASLAGVFNEQFF
j_call: TRBJ2-1
clone_size: NA
v_call: TRBV24-1
d_call: TRBD2

cdr3_nt: TGCAGTGCTAGAGATCTCACTAGCCTTAGCACAGATACGCAGTATTTT
cdr3_aa: CSARDLTSLSTDTQYF
j_call: TRBJ2-3
clone_size: NA
v_call: TRBV20-1
d_call: NA

cdr3_nt: TGTGCCAGCAGCCAAGTAGGGGGCTCCTACAATGAGCAGTACTTC
cdr3_aa: CASSQVGGSYNEQYF
j_call: TRBJ2-7
clone_size: NA
v_call: TRBV4-2
d_call: TRBD1

cdr3_nt: TGCGCCAGCAGCTTATCAGTATTCCGAAATGAAAAACTGTTTTTT
cdr3_aa: CASSLSVFRNEKLFF
j_call: TRBJ1-4
clone_size: NA
v_call: TRBV4-1
d_call: NA

cdr3_nt: TGTGCCAGCAGCAACAGGGTTAGCGGGGGGAAGGGTGAGCAGTTCTTC
cdr3_aa: CASSNRVSGGKGEQFF
j_call: TRBJ2-1
clone_size: NA
v_call: TRBV5-5
d_call: TRBD2

cdr3_nt: TGTGCCAGCAGCAAGGGACTAGCGGGAGTCCGGACCTACGAGCAGTACTTC
cdr3_aa: CASSKGLAGVRTYEQYF
j_call: TRBJ2-7
clone_size: NA
v_call: TRBV9
d_call: TRBD2

cdr3_nt: TGCGCCAGCAGCTTGGCTGCTAGCGGGAGCCATGAGCAGTTCTTC
cdr3_aa: CASSLAASGSHEQFF
j_call: TRBJ2-1
clone_size: few
v_call: TRBV5-1
d_call: TRBD2

cdr3_nt: TGTGCCAGCAGCCCCTCGACAAGCTCACCCCTCCACTTT
cdr3_aa: CASSPSTSSPLHF
j_call: TRBJ1-6
clone_size: NA
v_call: TRBV6-6
d_call: NA

cdr3_nt: TGCGCCAGCAGCTTGTTCGCTAGCGGAATCCCCACAGATACGCAGTATTTT
cdr3_aa: CASSLFASGIPTDTQYF
j_call: TRBJ2-3
clone_size: NA
v_call: TRBV5-1
d_call: TRBD2

cdr3_nt: TGTGCCAGCAGCCAAGGTCTGCGACTAGCGGTCTCCTCCCACAATGAGCAGTTCTTC
cdr3_aa: CASSQGLRLAVSSHNEQFF
j_call: TRBJ2-1
clone_size: NA
v_call: TRBV14
d_call: TRBD2

cdr3_nt: TGTGCCAGCAGTGAGGTACGCTGGAGTTTATCGCGGGAGCAGTACTTC
cdr3_aa: CASSEVRWSLSREQYF
j_call: TRBJ2-4
clone_size: NA
v_call: TRBV6-1
d_call: TRBD2

cdr3_nt: TGTGCCAGCAGCTTAGGCAGGGTGAGCTCCTACGAGCAGTACTTC
cdr3_aa: CASSLGRVSSYEQYF
j_call: TRBJ2-7
clone_size: few
v_call: TRBV7-9
d_call: NA

cdr3_nt: TGTGCCAGCAGCTTTAAAGATACGCAGTATTTT
cdr3_aa: CASSFKDTQYF
j_call: TRBJ2-3
clone_size: many
v_call: TRBV5-1
d_call: NA

cdr3_nt: TGCAGTGCTAGGGTCGAGCCTCTCTATAATTCACCCCTCCACTTT
cdr3_aa: CSARVEPLYNSPLHF
j_call: TRBJ1-6
clone_size: NA
v_call: TRBV20-1
d_call: NA

cdr3_nt: TGTGCCAGCACCTCGAGGGGTAGGTTTGAGCAGTTCTTC
cdr3_aa: CASTSRGRFEQFF
j_call: TRBJ2-1
clone_size: few
v_call: TRBV12-3/TRBV12-4
d_call: NA

cdr3_nt: TGTGCCAGCAGCCAAGACGCGGGAGCCTACGAGCAGTTCTTC
cdr3_aa: CASSQDAGAYEQFF
j_call: TRBJ2-1
clone_size: NA
v_call: TRBV4-2
d_call: TRBD2

cdr3_nt: TGTGCCAGCAGTTTTCGCCTACGTGGTCACAATGAGCAGTTCTTC
cdr3_aa: CASSFRLRGHNEQFF
j_call: TRBJ2-1
clone_size: NA
v_call: TRBV28
d_call: NA

cdr3_nt: TGTGCCAGCACCACCTTCGGGGAGCTGTTTTTT
cdr3_aa: CASTTFGELFF
j_call: TRBJ2-2
clone_size: few
v_call: TRBV11-2
d_call: NA

cdr3_nt: TGTGCCAGCAGTTTAGGAAGCGGGGAGCTGTTTTTT
cdr3_aa: CASSLGSGELFF
j_call: TRBJ2-2
clone_size: many
v_call: TRBV12-3/TRBV12-4
d_call: NA

cdr3_nt: TGTGCCATCAGTGAGTCGGCTAGCGGCTACAATGAGCAGTTCTTC
cdr3_aa: CAISESASGYNEQFF
j_call: TRBJ2-1
clone_size: NA
v_call: TRBV10-3
d_call: TRBD2

cdr3_nt: TGTGCCAGCAACCCTTCCGGGGCAGATACGCAGTATTTT
cdr3_aa: CASNPSGADTQYF
j_call: TRBJ2-3
clone_size: few
v_call: TRBV11-2
d_call: NA